Below are 27 T cell receptor beta chains sequenced from a single sample in a study of T cell repertoires in cytomegalovirus infection. What these receptors recognize is not known. TCRdb called the reads again in MiXCR, with one record for every CDR3 protein. The sample includes some 800,000 distinct CDR3 sequences, approximately 30% of them seen just once. Sequencing used cultured CD8+ T cells from PBMCs, obtained from culture after CMV antigen stimulation. The receptors come from a human donor in good health (CMV status not recorded). Some clones in this sample may be carry-over from other donors' samples.

The rearrangement uses TRBV7-9 and TRBJ1-2; the match to TRBD1 covers 8 bases. J lost 5 bases, V lost 3 bases, and 5 bases had no gene match. Germline V gives CDR1 SEHNR, CDR2 FQNEAQ (reference sequence). This CDR3 spans 14 amino acids. The CDR3 DNA follows: TGTGCCAGCAGCTTTACTGGACAGGGTTATGGCTACACCTTC. It translates to CASSFTGQGYGYTF.

The table lists this clonotype with many counts. Germline is not matched at one junction end, which may reflect a read error. V usage is TRBV19 and J usage is TRBJ2-1; D is perhaps TRBD1 (6 bases). From germline, CDR1 is LNHDA and CDR2 SQIVND (reference sequence). The CDR3 covers 15 residues. CDR3 nucleotide sequence: TGTGCCAGTAGCATAGGACAGAGCTCCTACAATGAGCAGTTCTTC. Translated, it gives CASSIGQSSYNEQFF.

This clonotype has a handful of counts. The chain links TRBV2 to TRBJ1-3; unclear D gene. The CDR3 length is 10 residues. Per germline, CDR1 SNHLY and CDR2 FYNNEI. V gave up 8 bases and J gave up 3 bases, with 2 bases separating them. The CDR3: CASYGNTIYF. CDR3 nucleotide sequence: TGTGCCAGCTATGGAAACACCATATATTTT.

Regarding this clonotype: One end of the junction varies from germline; a read error may be responsible. The chain recombines TRBV19 with TRBJ1-1; D might be TRBD1 (6 bases). Germline loops: CDR1 LNHDA, CDR2 SQIVND (reference sequence). The CDR3 spans 16 residues. The CDR3 DNA reads TGTGTCAGTAGATCCACCCAGGGGAGCTTGAACACTGAAGCTTTCTTT. Its protein product is CVSRSTQGSLNTEAFF. The full variable domain, rest sourced from reference TRBV19 and TRBJ1-1, is DGGITQSPKYLFRKEGQNVTLSCEQNLNHDAMYWYRQDPGQGLRLIYYSQIVNDFQKGDIAEGYSVSREKKESFPLTVTSAQKNPTAFYLCVSRSTQGSLNTEAFFGQGTRLTVV.

This clonotype was detected many times. The chain combines TRBV12-3 or TRBV12-4 with TRBJ1-2; maybe TRBD1 (5 bases). With 6 bases removed from V and 4 bases from J, the gap between germline ends came to 9 bases. This CDR3 spans 12 amino acids. CDR3 bases: TGTGCCAGCAGCTCAGGGCCCTATGGCTACACCTTC. It encodes CASSSGPYGYTF.

This clonotype was recorded many times. This chain joins TRBV12-3 or TRBV12-4 and TRBJ1-1, with TRBD1 as a possible D gene (5 bases). CDR3 size: 13 residues. Trimming removed 6 bases from V and 6 bases from J, with 14 bases in between. The CDR3 DNA reads as TGTGCCAGCAGCCCACAGGCTGACCCTGAAGCTTTCTTT. Protein sequence: CASSPQADPEAFF.

The chain links TRBV19 to TRBJ1-1, with 7 bases fitting TRBD1. After removal of 1 base from V and 2 bases from J, the junction contained 4 bases not matched to a gene. CDR3 length equals 15 residues. CDR1 LNHDA and CDR2 SQIVND come from the germline V gene (reference sequence). The CDR3, as DNA: TGTGCCAGTAGTATAGTCGGGACAGCTAACACTGAAGCTTTCTTT. Translation: CASSIVGTANTEAFF.

This clonotype was found a few times. The chain uses TRBV7-6 and TRBJ2-3; 8 bases are a match to TRBD2. The germline gives CDR1 SGHVS, CDR2 FNYEAQ. The CDR3 is 17 residues long. The junction had 8 bases not matched to a gene; V was cut back by 0 bases and J by 3 bases. This chain's CDR3 is CASSLARILADTDTQYF. Written as DNA, the CDR3 is TGTGCCAGCAGCTTAGCGCGGATACTAGCGGATACAGATACGCAGTATTTT.

This clonotype was seen a handful of times. This sequence joins TRBV4-1 and TRBJ1-6, with no clear D. V was pared by 4 bases and J by 10 bases, with 11 bases between. This CDR3 region has 13 residues. Germline CDR1 is MGHRA and CDR2 is YSYEKL. In DNA, the CDR3 is TGCGCCAGCAGCCGGGAGGTGTCCTCACCCCTCCACTTT. Translating gives CASSREVSSPLHF.

This clonotype was counted between two and nine times. In DNA, the CDR3 is TGTGCCAGCTCACCATTCAATAGTAATGAGCAGTTCTTC. Protein sequence: CASSPFNSNEQFF. The rearrangement links TRBV18 to TRBJ2-1; D remains unclear. The CDR3 is made up of 13 amino acids. V gave up 2 bases and J gave up 7 bases, with 9 bases separating them. CDR1 and CDR2 from the germline V gene are KGHSH and LQKENI.

The chain uses TRBV5-4 and TRBJ2-7, with D unresolved. Germline V gene sequence: CDR1 SGHNT, CDR2 YYREEE (reference sequence). The CDR3 sequence is 13 residues long. V lost 5 bases and J lost 3, with 12 bases in between. The DNA for the CDR3 is TGTGCCAGCAGTCCCGGCTACAACTACGAGCAGTACTTC. Translating it yields CASSPGYNYEQYF.

The genes are TRBV11-3 and TRBJ2-7, with D possibly matching TRBD1 (6 bases). The CDR3 consists of 16 residues. Per germline, CDR1 SGHNT and CDR2 YENEEA. The CDR3 protein is CTSSSRDTILTYEQYV. The DNA for the CDR3 is TGTACCAGCAGCTCCCGGGACACAATCCTTACCTACGAGCAGTACGTC.

This clonotype was observed once. A much larger clone differs from this one at a single base, so this may be a read error. DNA for the CDR3: TGTGCCAACAGCCAACAGAGGGGCAACGGCGGGGAGCTGTTTTTT. Its protein product is CANSQQRGNGGELFF. The chain has TRBV7-6 and TRBJ2-2; D might be TRBD1 or TRBD2, each matching 5 bases. Germline lookup yields CDR1 SGHVS and CDR2 FNYEAQ. The CDR3 spans 15 residues. Combining the CDR3 with reference TRBV7-6 and TRBJ2-2 gives the whole variable domain GAGVSQSPRYKVTKRGQDVALRCDPISGHVSLYWYRQALGQGPEFLTYFNYEAQQDKSGLPNDRFSAERPEGSISTLTIQRTEQRDSAMYRCANSQQRGNGGELFFGEGSRLTVL.

This clonotype was detected a few times. The V call is TRBV6-5, the J call TRBJ1-2; the match to TRBD1 covers 9 bases. The CDR3 consists of 13 residues. V trimming: 7 bases; J trimming: 4 bases; junction bases outside the gene matches: 4. Germline V CDR1 and CDR2: MNHEY, SVGAGI. The CDR3 nucleotides are TGTGCCAGCACCTCGGACAGGGGCTATGGCTACACCTTC. It yields the protein CASTSDRGYGYTF.

The rearrangement links TRBV27 to TRBJ1-1; unclear D gene. The V end was cut by 5 bases, the J end by 7 bases, with 11 bases between. The CDR3 loop spans 12 amino acids. Germline V CDR1 and CDR2: MNHEY, SMNVEV (reference sequence). This CDR3 reads CASSGGANEAFF. DNA for the CDR3: TGTGCCAGCAGTGGCGGAGCCAATGAAGCTTTCTTT.

The chain couples TRBV7-3 to TRBJ2-2; TRBD1 might be the D (5 bases). V lost 3 bases to trimming and J lost 2 bases, with 13 bases between them. Per germline, CDR1 SGHTA and CDR2 FQGTGA. This CDR3 region has 16 residues. As DNA, the CDR3 is TGTGCCAGCAGCTTCGGGCCTCAGGGAAACACCGGGGAGCTGTTTTTT. Translation gives CASSFGPQGNTGELFF.

CDR3 nucleotide sequence: TGTGCCAGCAGCAGGACTAGCGGATCGGAGACCCAGTACTTC. This codes for CASSRTSGSETQYF. The chain recombines TRBV13 with TRBJ2-5; 10 bases are shared with TRBD2. The J segment lost 5 bases and the V segment lost 5 bases, leaving 5 bases of the junction unmatched. This CDR3 is 14 amino acids long. From germline, CDR1 is PRHDT and CDR2 FYEKMQ (reference sequence).

V and J are TRBV4-1 and TRBJ2-7; D might be TRBD1 or TRBD2, each matching 6 bases. Trimming shortened V by 2 bases and J by 4 bases, and 15 bases separated the two germline ends. Germline V lookup: CDR1 MGHRA, CDR2 YSYEKL. This CDR3 is built from 15 residues. The CDR3 nucleotides are TGCGCCAGCAGCCAAAATCGGGGGCCGGGGTACGAGCAGTACTTC. Translated, it gives CASSQNRGPGYEQYF.

This clonotype occurred a few times. The CDR3 region is CASTQGYTGELFF. CDR3 coding DNA: TGTGCCAGCACACAGGGGTACACCGGGGAGCTGTTTTTT. The rearrangement joins TRBV2 to TRBJ2-2; TRBD1 matches 7 bases. Unmatched junction bases numbered 2, after V lost 7 bases and J lost 3 bases. The CDR3 runs to 13 residues. Looked up from germline, CDR1 is SNHLY and CDR2 is FYNNEI.

V gene TRBV29-1 combines with J gene TRBJ1-2; no clear D gene. This CDR3 is 13 amino acids long. Looked up from germline, CDR1 is SQVTM and CDR2 is ANQGSEA. Trimming stripped 0 bases from V and 5 bases from J, with 10 bases between. For the CDR3, the DNA is TGCAGCGTTGAAGAATGGGGAAAATATGGCTACACCTTC. Its translation: CSVEEWGKYGYTF.

This clonotype showed up just a few times. The chain carries TRBV14 and TRBJ2-7; D not certain. Germline CDR1 SGHDN, CDR2 FVKESK. Trimming removed 0 bases at V and 3 bases at J, with 6 bases between. This CDR3 has 13 residues. The CDR3 loop reads CASSQDSFYEQYV. The CDR3 bases are TGTGCCAGCAGCCAAGATTCTTTCTACGAGCAGTACGTC.

This clonotype was recorded a few times. V and J are TRBV4-1 and TRBJ2-1; D gene ambiguous. V was pared by 0 bases and J by 0 bases, with 12 bases between. Germline lookup yields CDR1 MGHRA and CDR2 YSYEKL. The CDR3 covers 17 residues. CDR3 nucleotides: TGCGCCAGCAGCCAAGAGCTGCCTTCCGGCTCCTACAATGAGCAGTTCTTC. Its protein product is CASSQELPSGSYNEQFF.

V usage is TRBV27 and J usage is TRBJ2-1; TRBD1 might be the D (5 bases). Per germline, CDR1 MNHEY and CDR2 SMNVEV (reference sequence). Trimming removed 3 bases from V and 4 bases from J, with 10 bases in between. The CDR3 spans 14 residues. In DNA form, the CDR3 reads TGTGCCAGCAGTTTCCAGGGTAATTACAATGAGCAGTTCTTC. This gives the protein CASSFQGNYNEQFF.

The rearrangement uses TRBV19 and TRBJ2-1; D is undetermined. Per the germline V gene, CDR1 is LNHDA and CDR2 is SQIVND (reference sequence). Trimming removed 7 bases from V and 0 bases from J, with 10 bases in between. The CDR3 covers 14 residues. CDR3 in amino acids: CASTTPGSYNEQFF. CDR3 in DNA: TGTGCCAGTACCACCCCGGGCTCCTACAATGAGCAGTTCTTC. The variable domain in full, completed from reference TRBV19 and TRBJ2-1, reads DGGITQSPKYLFRKEGQNVTLSCEQNLNHDAMYWYRQDPGQGLRLIYYSQIVNDFQKGDIAEGYSVSREKKESFPLTVTSAQKNPTAFYLCASTTPGSYNEQFFGPGTRLTVL.

This chain connects TRBV7-9 to TRBJ2-7, with a tentative D call TRBD1 (5 bases). CDR1 and CDR2 from the germline V gene are SEHNR and FQNEAQ (reference sequence). V dropped 5 bases and J dropped 2 bases, with 10 bases sitting between them. The CDR3 length is 13 residues. CDR3 protein: CASSGTGTYEQYF. The CDR3 DNA sequence: TGTGCCAGCAGCGGAACAGGTACCTACGAGCAGTACTTC.

This clonotype was seen a few times. The chain combines TRBV4-3 with TRBJ1-6, with D possibly being TRBD1 (5 bases). In germline, CDR1 is LGHNA, CDR2 YSLEER. This CDR3 contains 17 residues. Deletions cut 4 bases from V and 8 bases from J, with 21 bases between. CDR3: CASSREVGAQGYSPLHF. The CDR3 DNA is TGCGCCAGCAGCCGTGAAGTTGGGGCTCAGGGCTATTCACCCCTCCACTTT.

This clonotype was counted a few times. The rearrangement uses TRBV4-3 and TRBJ2-3; the D gene is possibly TRBD2 (5 bases). The CDR3 covers 15 residues. Per the germline V gene, CDR1 is LGHNA and CDR2 is YSLEER. Trimming left V 6 bases short and J 0 bases short, with 13 bases between. For the CDR3, the DNA is TGCGCCAGCAGTCCCGGGGTCGCTAGCACAGATACGCAGTATTTT. It codes for CASSPGVASTDTQYF.